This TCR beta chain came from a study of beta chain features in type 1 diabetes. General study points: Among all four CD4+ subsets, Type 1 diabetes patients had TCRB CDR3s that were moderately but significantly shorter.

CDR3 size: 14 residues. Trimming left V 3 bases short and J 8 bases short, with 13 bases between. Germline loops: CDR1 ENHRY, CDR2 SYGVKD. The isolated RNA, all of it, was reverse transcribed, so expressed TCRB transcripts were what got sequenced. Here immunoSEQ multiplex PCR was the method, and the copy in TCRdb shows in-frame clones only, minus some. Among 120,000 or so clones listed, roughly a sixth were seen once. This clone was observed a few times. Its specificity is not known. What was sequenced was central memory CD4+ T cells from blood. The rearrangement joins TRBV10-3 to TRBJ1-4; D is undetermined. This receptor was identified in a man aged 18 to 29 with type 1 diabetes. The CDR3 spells CAISDPYYQEKLFF. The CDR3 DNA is TGTGCCATCAGTGATCCCTATTATCAGGAAAAACTGTTTTTT.